This is a list of T cell receptor beta chains from one sample in a study of a mutant IDH1 vaccine in newly diagnosed glioma. What these receptors recognize is not known. Profiled with immunoSEQ multiplex PCR; TCRdb holds only in-frame clones, not every one. The data contain some 57,000 clones, 60% to 85% of them singletons. Sequences were derived from PBMCs, sampled from a glioma patient whose treatment included an IDH1 peptide vaccine. These receptors originate from a woman aged 40-49 years with glioma. Some clones in this sample may be carry-over from other donors' samples. Each CDR3 is given with its conserved first and last residue. The D gene is left open where the match is weak. Size is omitted from some rows. Given values are once, few, many or a class for expanded clones.

CDR3 DNA	CDR3 protein	clone size	J gene	V gene	D gene
TGTGCCAGTATAGACGGAACGGGGAACACTGAAGCTTTCTTT	CASIDGTGNTEAFF	-	TRBJ1-1	TRBV19	-
TGTGCCAGCAGCTTAGGACAGGGAAATTCACCCCTCCACTTT	CASSLGQGNSPLHF	medium-sized	TRBJ1-6	TRBV11-2	TRBD1
TGTGCTAGCAGCTTAGCGCGGCAGGGGAGTTCACCCCTCCACTTT	CASSLARQGSSPLHF	-	TRBJ1-6	TRBV7-7	-
TGTGCCAGCAGCTTCAGCGGGGCCCAAGAGACCCAGTACTTC	CASSFSGAQETQYF	-	TRBJ2-5	TRBV4-2	TRBD2
TGCAGTGCCTCCCTCCTGTACGAGCAGTACTTC	CSASLLYEQYF	-	TRBJ2-7	TRBV20-1	-
TGTGCCAGCGCGGCTACCCTAGCAACAGATACGCAGTATTTT	CASAATLATDTQYF	-	TRBJ2-3	TRBV7-8	-
TGTGCCTGGAGTGTACTGGAGGGGCCCTACGAGCAGTACTTC	CAWSVLEGPYEQYF	-	TRBJ2-7	TRBV30	-
TGTGCCAGCAGTGGACAGGGGGCCCACTATGGCTACACCTTC	CASSGQGAHYGYTF	once	TRBJ1-2	TRBV2	TRBD1
TGTGCCAGCAGCGCCGAACTAGCGGGAGGGAAGGATACGCAGTATTTT	CASSAELAGGKDTQYF	-	TRBJ2-3	TRBV9	TRBD2
TGTGCCAGCAGCTTAGTTGCGGGGGGCGGTGAGCAGTTCTTC	CASSLVAGGGEQFF	-	TRBJ2-1	TRBV7-9	TRBD2
TGTGCCAGCAGCTTTACAGGGGTGGGGAACACTGAAGCTTTCTTT	CASSFTGVGNTEAFF	few	TRBJ1-1	TRBV7-8	TRBD1
TGTGCCAGCAGTTATGCAACCGGGACAATCGATGGCTACACCTTC	CASSYATGTIDGYTF	-	TRBJ1-2	TRBV6-6	-
TGTGCCAGCAGTCCCTGGGAGGGGTCAAGCTATGGCTACACCTTC	CASSPWEGSSYGYTF	-	TRBJ1-2	TRBV27	-
TGTGCCACCAGCAGAGACAGGAATAGCAATCAGCCCCAGCATTTT	CATSRDRNSNQPQHF	few	TRBJ1-5	TRBV15	-
TGTGCCAGCAAACCCAGGGAGGGCCCAAATTCACCCCTCCACTTT	CASKPREGPNSPLHF	-	TRBJ1-6	TRBV7-2	-
TGTGCCAGCAGCACCAAGGACGCCTACGAGCAGTACTTC	CASSTKDAYEQYF	once	TRBJ2-7	TRBV5-4	-
TGTGCCAGCAGTGTCTCACAGGGGGCACTTGGAAACACCATATATTTT	CASSVSQGALGNTIYF	-	TRBJ1-3	TRBV6-1	TRBD1
TGTGCCAGCCGGGGCATGGGTAATGAAAAACTGTTTTTT	CASRGMGNEKLFF	-	TRBJ1-4	TRBV14	-
TGTGCCAGCAGCCCATACACCGTCCTGGGGTACGAGCAGTACTTC	CASSPYTVLGYEQYF	-	TRBJ2-7	TRBV14	-
TGCGCCAGCAGCGGAACAGGGGGGATGGCTGGAAACACCATATATTTT	CASSGTGGMAGNTIYF	-	TRBJ1-3	TRBV5-1	TRBD1
TGTGCCAGCAACTCAACAACCAGGGACTCCTACGAGCAGTACTTC	CASNSTTRDSYEQYF	-	TRBJ2-7	TRBV9	-
TGTGCCTGGAGTGTACAGGGTCGCCCCGGGGAGCTGTTTTTT	CAWSVQGRPGELFF	-	TRBJ2-2	TRBV30	-
TGCGCCAGCAGCTCAAGCGGGGGGGCCTTCTACGAGCAGTACTTC	CASSSSGGAFYEQYF	-	TRBJ2-7	TRBV5-1	TRBD2
TGTGCCAGCCCGGGGGGAAGGGAGAATTCACCCCTCCACTTT	CASPGGRENSPLHF	few	TRBJ1-6	TRBV27	-
TGTGCCAGTAGTAAGGGACAGCCCAACCCTGGAAACACCATATATTTT	CASSKGQPNPGNTIYF	-	TRBJ1-3	TRBV19	TRBD1